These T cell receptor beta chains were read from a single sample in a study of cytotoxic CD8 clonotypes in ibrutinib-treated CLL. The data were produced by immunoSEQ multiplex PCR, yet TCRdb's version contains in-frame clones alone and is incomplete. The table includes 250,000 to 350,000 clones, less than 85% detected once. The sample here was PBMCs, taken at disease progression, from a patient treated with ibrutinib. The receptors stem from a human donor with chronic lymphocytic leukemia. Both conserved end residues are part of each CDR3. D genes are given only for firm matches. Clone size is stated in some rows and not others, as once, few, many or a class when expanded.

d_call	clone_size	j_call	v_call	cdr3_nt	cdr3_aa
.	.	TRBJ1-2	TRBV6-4	TGTGCCAGCTATAGTTACGGACATGGCTACACCTTC	CASYSYGHGYTF
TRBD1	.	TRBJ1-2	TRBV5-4	TGTGCCAGCAGCGTTGACCGGGACAGGAAGAATGGCTACACCTTC	CASSVDRDRKNGYTF
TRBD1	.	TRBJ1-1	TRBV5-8	TGTGCCAGCAGCTTGGTAGGGACAGATAACACTGAAGCTTTCTTT	CASSLVGTDNTEAFF
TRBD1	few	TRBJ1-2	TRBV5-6	TGTGCCAGCAGCACGCCCCGACAGGGCAACTATGGCTACACCTTC	CASSTPRQGNYGYTF
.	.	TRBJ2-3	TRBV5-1	TGCGCCAGCAGCTTGGCGATTACAGATACGCAGTATTTT	CASSLAITDTQYF
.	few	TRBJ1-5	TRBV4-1	TGCGCCAGCAGCCAAGATCGACAGAGCAATCAGCCCCAGCATTTT	CASSQDRQSNQPQHF
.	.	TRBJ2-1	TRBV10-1	TGCGCCAGCAGTGTCCCGGGGGATGAGCAGTTCTTC	CASSVPGDEQFF
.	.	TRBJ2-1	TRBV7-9	TGTGCCAGCATCCCGCGTAGGACAAACAATGAGCAGTTCTTC	CASIPRRTNNEQFF
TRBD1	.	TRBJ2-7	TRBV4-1	TGCGCCAGCAGCCCAGACAGGGTGGTGAGCGAGCAGTACTTC	CASSPDRVVSEQYF
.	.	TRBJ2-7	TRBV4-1	TGCGCCAGCAGCCATGTAGCGAGCGGAACCTACGAGCAGTACTTC	CASSHVASGTYEQYF
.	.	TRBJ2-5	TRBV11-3	TGTGCCAGCAGCTTGAGCGGCCTTGAGGACCAGTACTTC	CASSLSGLEDQYF
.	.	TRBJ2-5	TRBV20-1	TGCAGTGCTAGCACTGAGACCCAGTACTTC	CSASTETQYF
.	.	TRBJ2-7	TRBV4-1	TGCGCCAGCAGCCATCTCGGGCTGGCCACCTACGAGCAGTACTTC	CASSHLGLATYEQYF
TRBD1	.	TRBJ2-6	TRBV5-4	TGTGCCAGCAGCGTGAAGTGGGACAGCCCTGGGGCCAACGTCCTGACTTTC	CASSVKWDSPGANVLTF
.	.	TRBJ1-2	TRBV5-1	TGCGCCAGCCACAGGGAGGGAGGCTATGGCTACACCTTC	CASHREGGYGYTF
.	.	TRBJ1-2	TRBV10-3	TGTGCCATCACGGGTGGCCCCATCTATGGCTACACCTTC	CAITGGPIYGYTF
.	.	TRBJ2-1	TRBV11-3	TGTGCCAGCAGCTTAGATCTAGCGCCTTCCTACAATGAGCAGTTCTTC	CASSLDLAPSYNEQFF
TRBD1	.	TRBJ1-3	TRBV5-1	TGCGCCAGCAGCCCACCGACAGGGGGTGGAAACACCATATATTTT	CASSPPTGGGNTIYF
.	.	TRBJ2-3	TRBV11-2	TGTGCCAGCAGCTTACTTAGCGTAAGCACAGATACGCAGTATTTT	CASSLLSVSTDTQYF
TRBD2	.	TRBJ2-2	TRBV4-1	TGCGCCAGCAGCCCTCGGGGACTAGTGAACACCGGGGAGCTGTTTTTT	CASSPRGLVNTGELFF
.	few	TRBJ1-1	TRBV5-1	TGCGCCAGCAGCTTGTCGGCCCTGAACACTGAAGCTTTCTTT	CASSLSALNTEAFF
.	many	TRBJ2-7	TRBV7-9	TGTGCCAGCAGTTTTATTTGGGCCGAGCAGTACTTC	CASSFIWAEQYF
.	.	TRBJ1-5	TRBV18	TGTGCCAGCTCATCGAGTTTCAATCAGCCCCAGCATTTT	CASSSSFNQPQHF
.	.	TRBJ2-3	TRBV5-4	TGTGCCAGCAGCTTTTTGCGTGGGGGCACAGATACGCAGTATTTT	CASSFLRGGTDTQYF
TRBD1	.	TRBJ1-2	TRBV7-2	TGTGCCAGCAGCTTAGAGGGGGCGCGTCGGGGCTACACCTTC	CASSLEGARRGYTF
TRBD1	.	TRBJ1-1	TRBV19	TGTGCCAGTAGCAAGATACCGGGACAGCGACTACCTGAAGCTTTCTTT	CASSKIPGQRLPEAFF
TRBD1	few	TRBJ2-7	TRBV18	TGTGCCAGCTCACCACAGGGGGCTGAGCAGTACTTC	CASSPQGAEQYF
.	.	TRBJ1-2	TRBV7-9	TGTGCCAGCAGCTTACGTCCTGTAAAAGATGGCTACACCTTC	CASSLRPVKDGYTF
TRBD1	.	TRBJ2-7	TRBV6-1	TGTGCCAGCAGTGAAGGACAGGGAAGAACCTACGAGCAGTACTTC	CASSEGQGRTYEQYF
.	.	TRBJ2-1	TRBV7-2	TGTGCCAGCAGTCAGGACACCTACAATGAGCAGTTCTTC	CASSQDTYNEQFF
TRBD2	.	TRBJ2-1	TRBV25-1	TGTGCCAGCAGTGAGGAAGCGGGAGATTACAATGAGCAGTTCTTC	CASSEEAGDYNEQFF
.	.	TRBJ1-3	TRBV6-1	TGTGCCAGCAGTCCCCGAGCGTTCTCTGGAAACACCATATATTTT	CASSPRAFSGNTIYF
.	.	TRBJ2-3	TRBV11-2	TGTGCCAGCAGCTCCCCTCGGGATACGCAGTATTTT	CASSSPRDTQYF
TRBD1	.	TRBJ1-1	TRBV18	TGTGCCAGCTCCCCTGGACAGGGCGGGACTGAAGCTTTCTTT	CASSPGQGGTEAFF
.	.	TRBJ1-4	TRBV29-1	TGCAGCGTCTTGACAGACTCCCTTGAAAAACTGTTTTTT	CSVLTDSLEKLFF
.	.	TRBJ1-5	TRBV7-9	TGTGCCAGCAGCTTAGGATTGCAGCCCCAGCATTTT	CASSLGLQPQHF